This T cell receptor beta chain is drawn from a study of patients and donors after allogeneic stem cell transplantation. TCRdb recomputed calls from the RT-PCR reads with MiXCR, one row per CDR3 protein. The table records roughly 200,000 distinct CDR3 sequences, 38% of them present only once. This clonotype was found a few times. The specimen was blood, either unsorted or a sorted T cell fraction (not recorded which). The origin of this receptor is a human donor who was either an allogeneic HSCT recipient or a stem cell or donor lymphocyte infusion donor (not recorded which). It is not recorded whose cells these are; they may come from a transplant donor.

In DNA, the CDR3 is TGTGCCAGCAGCTTTCGCCTAACGACAGCCGTTGGCTACACCTTC. Encoded protein: CASSFRLTTAVGYTF. The rearrangement uses TRBV7-2 and TRBJ1-2, with D possibly matching TRBD1 (5 bases). The V gene lost 3 bases and the J gene lost 7 bases, with 18 bases spanning the gap. From germline, CDR1 is SGHTA and CDR2 FQGNSA. There are 15 residues in the CDR3. Full variable domain (rest looked up from reference TRBV7-2 and TRBJ1-2): GAGVSQSPSNKVTEKGKDVELRCDPISGHTALYWYRQSLGQGLEFLIYFQGNSAPDKSGLPSDRFSAERTGGSVSTLTIQRTQQEDSAVYLCASSFRLTTAVGYTFGSGTRLTVV.